The T cell receptor (beta chain) described here comes from a study of human T cells and chemical hapten exposure. This clonotype was detected ten times or more. The V end lost 2 bases, the J end lost 6 bases, and 18 bases lay between the germline ends. Germline values: CDR1 SQVTM, CDR2 ANQGSEA. The length of the CDR3 is 15 residues. This sample's time point: pre-sensitization, week 0. Sample treatment: therapeutic diphenylcyclopropenone sensitization with weekly scalp DPC. TCRdb redid the calling of the RACE reads with MiXCR, one entry per CDR3 protein. The sample yields about 51,000 distinct CDR3 sequences, around a tenth seen once.

This chain joins TRBV29-1 and TRBJ2-3; D possibly uses TRBD1 or TRBD2 (5 bases each). The sequence was obtained from a woman in her forties with alopecia areata. Some clones in this sample may be carry-over from other donors' samples. The sequencing here drew on whole blood, taken in connection with sensitization to the hapten diphenylcyclopropenone (DPC). The CDR3 sequence is CSVEPLTHGADTQYF. The CDR3 DNA follows: TGCAGCGTTGAACCTTTAACCCACGGGGCCGATACGCAGTATTTT.